Below, 32 T cell receptor beta chains from the same sample are listed, as sequenced in a study of human T cells and chemical hapten exposure. The time point denotes: pre-sensitization, week 0. The sample's treatment: therapeutic diphenylcyclopropenone sensitization with weekly scalp DPC. In TCRdb, the RACE reads were re-called with MiXCR into one record per CDR3 protein. The sample shows some 98,000 distinct CDR3 sequences, less than 14% of them seen only once. Sequencing used whole blood, obtained in connection with sensitization to the hapten diphenylcyclopropenone (DPC). The receptors were sampled from an older woman with alopecia areata. Some clones in this sample may be carry-over from other donors' samples.

This clonotype was counted many times. This sequence joins TRBV13 and TRBJ2-3; 7 nucleotides line up with TRBD2. J lost 1 base, V lost 4 bases, and 8 bases had no gene match. Germline assignment: CDR1 PRHDT and CDR2 FYEKMQ (reference sequence). This CDR3 spans 16 amino acids. The CDR3 region is CASSSQAGPRTDTQYF. The DNA of the CDR3 is TGTGCCAGCAGCTCCCAAGCGGGGCCTCGCACAGATACGCAGTATTTT.

This clonotype was found a few times. The chain joins TRBV7-2 to TRBJ2-7; 8 bases align to TRBD2. CDR1 and CDR2 from the germline V gene are SGHTA and FQGNSA. The trim removed 5 bases at V and 7 bases at J, leaving 10 bases unmatched. The CDR3 covers 14 residues. Here the CDR3 DNA reads TGTGCCAGCAGCCCCTGGGGCGGGGGGAGTGAGCAGTACTTC. Its protein product is CASSPWGGGSEQYF.

This clonotype was seen many times. The chain couples TRBV6-6 to TRBJ2-2; 11 bases align to TRBD1. This CDR3 comprises 16 residues. The ends lost 7 bases at V and 6 bases at J; junction bases unmatched: 10. Germline V gene sequence: CDR1 MNHNY, CDR2 SVGAGI (reference sequence). In DNA, the CDR3 is TGTGCCAGCAAATGGACCGGACAGGGGGCGTCCGGGGAGCTGTTTTTT. This sequence encodes CASKWTGQGASGELFF.

This clonotype came up many times. The chain combines TRBV7-9 with TRBJ1-5; 9 bases line up with TRBD1. CDR1 and CDR2 from the germline V gene are SEHNR and FQNEAQ (reference sequence). V dropped 5 bases and J dropped 3; count of bases not matched to a gene: 5. The CDR3 loop spans 15 amino acids. The CDR3 nucleotides read TGTGCCAGCAGCCCGACAGGGGGATCCAATCAGCCCCAGCATTTT. Its translation: CASSPTGGSNQPQHF.

This clonotype was observed at least ten times. The J gene is TRBJ1-5, the V gene TRBV29-1; D is undetermined. Per germline, CDR1 SQVTM and CDR2 ANQGSEA. The CDR3 is made up of 21 amino acids. Between the trimmed V and J ends, which lost 6 bases and 0 bases, there was a span of 33 bases. CDR3: CSVQKPPECNRPKNSNQPQHF. The CDR3 coding sequence is TGCAGCGTCCAGAAACCCCCTGAGTGTAACAGACCTAAAAATAGCAATCAGCCCCAGCATTTT.

This clonotype was detected many times. The chain joins TRBV19 to TRBJ1-2; D gene ambiguous. Looked up from germline, CDR1 is LNHDA and CDR2 is SQIVND (reference sequence). There are 11 residues in the CDR3. Trimming removed 4 bases at V and 3 bases at J, with 3 bases between. The CDR3 here is CASSKDYGYTF. The CDR3 coding sequence is TGTGCCAGTAGTAAGGACTATGGCTACACCTTC. Variable domain in full (rest from reference TRBV19 and TRBJ1-2): DGGITQSPKYLFRKEGQNVTLSCEQNLNHDAMYWYRQDPGQGLRLIYYSQIVNDFQKGDIAEGYSVSREKKESFPLTVTSAQKNPTAFYLCASSKDYGYTFGSGTRLTVV.

This clonotype was seen only a few times. The rearrangement joins TRBV9 to TRBJ2-2; D is ambiguous. V shed 1 base and J shed 4 bases, with 20 bases lying between them. The germline CDR1 and CDR2 sequences are SGDLS and YYNGEE. This CDR3 is built from 18 residues. The CDR3, as DNA: TGTGCCAGCAGCGTAAAGACCCCCACGAGATACAGCACCGGGGAGCTGTTTTTT. This sequence encodes CASSVKTPTRYSTGELFF.

This clonotype was found many times. The chain is built from TRBV3-1 and TRBJ1-1, with 7 bases matching TRBD1. The germline gives CDR1 LGHDT, CDR2 YNNKEL (reference sequence). Trimming cost V 7 bases and J 4 bases; bases outside gene matches: 6. The CDR3 consists of 13 residues. The CDR3 DNA follows: TGTGCCAGCAACAGGGGCGGCGGCACTGAAGCTTTCTTT. Protein sequence: CASNRGGGTEAFF.

This clonotype was seen only a few times. The V call is TRBV10-2, the J call TRBJ2-5; TRBD1 agrees at 7 bases. The CDR3 has 14 residues. The germline V gene encodes CDR1 WSHSY and CDR2 SAAADI. Losses at the gene ends were 6 bases for V and 0 bases for J; bases not matched to a gene: 4. CDR3 in amino acids: CASRTGIYQETQYF. CDR3 nucleotides: TGCGCCAGCAGGACAGGGATTTACCAAGAGACCCAGTACTTC.

V gene TRBV20-1 combines with J gene TRBJ1-1; D is uncertain. Germline assignment: CDR1 DFQATT and CDR2 SNEGSKA (reference sequence). The CDR3 runs 14 residues. Trimming cost V 3 bases and J 0 bases, with 11 bases left between them. The CDR3 DNA is TGCAGTGCTAGGACGGCCCAGGTGAACACTGAAGCTTTCTTT. Protein product: CSARTAQVNTEAFF.

A word on this clonotype: A much larger clone is a single base away; this may be a read error. This sequence joins TRBV7-9 and TRBJ1-6; D gene ambiguous. This CDR3 contains 15 residues. Germline CDR1 SEHNR, CDR2 FQNEAQ (reference sequence). The CDR3 DNA reads as TGTGTCAGCAGCTTAGTCGTCGGGAGGGATTCACCCCTCCACTTT. Encoded protein: CVSSLVVGRDSPLHF.

This clonotype was found many times. The rearrangement links TRBV30 to TRBJ2-1; 11 bases line up with TRBD1. CDR3 length equals 17 residues. Germline CDR1 reads GTSNPN; CDR2 reads SVGIG (reference sequence). V shed 5 bases and J 7 bases; nucleotides not matched to a gene: 16. DNA of the CDR3: TGTGCCTGGTCTACGGGGACCGGGACAGGGGGAGCGAATGAGCAGTTCTTC. Amino acids: CAWSTGTGTGGANEQFF.

The chain uses TRBV10-1 and TRBJ2-7; D uncertain. The CDR3 has 14 amino acids. CDR1 is WNHNN, CDR2 SYGVQD, per germline (reference sequence). Trimming cost V 6 bases and J 5 bases, with 17 bases left between them. The DNA of the CDR3 is TGCGCCAGCAGCCCAGTCATGTTAGGAGACGAGCAGTACTTC. This gives the protein CASSPVMLGDEQYF.

A few counts support this clonotype. The V gene is TRBV18, the J gene TRBJ2-1, with 7 bases identical to TRBD2. The CDR3 is 16 residues long. Germline CDR1 is KGHSH and CDR2 is LQKENI. J gave up 3 bases and V 3 bases, and 8 bases lay outside the gene matches. The CDR3 spells CASSPFTGTNYNEQFF. CDR3 nucleotide sequence: TGTGCCAGCTCACCCTTCACCGGGACTAACTACAATGAGCAGTTCTTC.

This clonotype was detected many times. The chain carries TRBV18 and TRBJ1-1; the D gene is possibly TRBD1 (5 bases). This CDR3 is built from 13 residues. CDR1 KGHSH and CDR2 LQKENI come from the germline V gene. Trimming shortened V by 6 bases and J by 1 base, and 9 bases separated the two germline ends. Here the CDR3 reads CASSLGENTEAFF. The CDR3 nucleotides are TGTGCCAGCTCCCTGGGGGAGAACACTGAAGCTTTCTTT.

This chain uses TRBV10-3 with TRBJ2-7; the D gene is possibly TRBD2 (5 bases). Trimming took 0 bases from V and 0 from J, leaving 27 bases between them. The germline V gene has CDR1 ENHRY and CDR2 SYGVKD. The CDR3 has 21 residues. The CDR3 DNA sequence: TGTGCCATCAGTGAGTCGACCTGGCCCGGGGTCCCCATAGAGGTCTCCTACGAGCAGTACTTC. Its protein product is CAISESTWPGVPIEVSYEQYF.

This clonotype was detected only a few times. The gene calls are TRBV7-2 and TRBJ2-7; 12 positions agree with TRBD2. V shed 5 bases, J shed 2 bases, and the junction held 4 bases outside the gene matches. CDR1 SGHTA and CDR2 FQGNSA come from the germline V gene. The CDR3 totals 15 residues. The CDR3 coding sequence is TGTGCCAGCAGCCAGACTAGCGGGGGAACCTACGAGCAGTACTTC. It translates to CASSQTSGGTYEQYF. Together with reference TRBV7-2 and TRBJ2-7, the CDR3 gives the full variable domain: GAGVSQSPSNKVTEKGKDVELRCDPISGHTALYWYRQSLGQGLEFLIYFQGNSAPDKSGLPSDRFSAERTGGSVSTLTIQRTQQEDSAVYLCASSQTSGGTYEQYFGPGTRLTVT.

This clonotype was seen only a few times. The chain links TRBV10-2 to TRBJ2-7; D is ambiguous. Germline-derived CDR1 and CDR2 are WSHSY and SAAADI. V lost 10 bases, J lost 2 bases, and 15 bases lay in between. This CDR3 is 13 amino acids long. CDR3 loop: CATYQEVTYEQYF. Here the CDR3 DNA reads TGCGCCACCTATCAAGAGGTTACCTACGAGCAGTACTTC.

J is TRBJ2-3 and V is TRBV20-1, with 8 nucleotides matching TRBD2. Germline-derived CDR1 and CDR2 are DFQATT and SNEGSKA (reference sequence). The CDR3 runs to 15 residues. V was clipped by 4 bases and J by 2 bases; unmatched bases: 8. Here the CDR3 reads CSATGSGGFTDTQYF. The CDR3 DNA follows: TGCAGTGCTACGGGCAGCGGGGGATTCACAGATACGCAGTATTTT.

This clonotype has just a few counts. The chain is built from TRBV6-6 and TRBJ2-7, with TRBD2 as a possible D gene (6 bases). Looked up from germline, CDR1 is MNHNY and CDR2 is SVGAGI (reference sequence). This CDR3 region has 21 residues. Trimming took 2 bases from V and 4 from J, leaving 33 bases between them. CDR3 in amino acids: CASSYPKLGTDGAAGTYEQYF. CDR3 nucleotide sequence: TGTGCCAGCAGTTACCCCAAACTAGGAACGGACGGTGCGGCGGGAACTTACGAGCAGTACTTC.

This chain connects TRBV19 to TRBJ1-1; D is unresolved. Germline CDR1 is LNHDA and CDR2 is SQIVND (reference sequence). Trimming left V 9 bases short and J 11 bases short, with 16 bases between. The CDR3 has 11 amino acids. The CDR3, as DNA: TGTGCCAGCACTTCATGGGATGTGGCTTTCTTT. Translated: CASTSWDVAFF.

This rearrangement joins TRBV12-3 or TRBV12-4 to TRBJ1-6; 10 nucleotides agree with TRBD1. V lost 5 bases, J lost 9 bases, and 7 bases stayed unmatched. The CDR3 runs 15 residues. The CDR3: CASSVGQGMGSPLHF. The CDR3 DNA follows: TGTGCCAGCAGTGTGGGACAGGGGATGGGTTCACCCCTCCACTTT.

The genes are TRBV9 and TRBJ1-5; D is unresolved. Germline assignment: CDR1 SGDLS and CDR2 YYNGEE. V lost 4 bases to trimming and J lost 3 bases, with 11 bases between them. This CDR3 spans 14 amino acids. This chain's CDR3 is CASSPGRNNQPQHF. The CDR3 region has the DNA TGTGCCAGCAGCCCCGGGCGGAACAATCAGCCCCAGCATTTT.

V gene TRBV3-1 combines with J gene TRBJ1-5; 9 positions agree with TRBD1. The V gene end was trimmed by 1 base and the J gene end by 6 bases; junction bases not matched to a gene: 4. CDR3 size: 15 residues. Germline CDR1 and CDR2: LGHDT and YNNKEL (reference sequence). The CDR3 coding sequence is TGTGCCAGCAGCCAAGGGACAGGGGCCGTTCAGCCCCAGCATTTT. Translating gives CASSQGTGAVQPQHF.

Many counts were recorded for this clonotype. V and J are TRBV5-1 and TRBJ1-3; no firm D call. V lost 4 bases and J lost 0, with 11 bases in between. Germline V gene sequence: CDR1 SGHRS, CDR2 YFSETQ. This CDR3 comprises 15 residues. The DNA for the CDR3 is TGCGCCAGCAGCCCAAGGGTCACCTCTGGAAACACCATATATTTT. Translation gives CASSPRVTSGNTIYF.

This clonotype was observed at least ten times. The chain is built from TRBV7-3 and TRBJ2-3; 8 nucleotides agree with TRBD1. The length of the CDR3 is 14 residues. The V gene end was trimmed by 5 bases and the J gene end by 11 bases; junction bases not matched to a gene: 12. The germline CDR1 and CDR2 sequences are SGHTA and FQGTGA. Here the CDR3 reads CASSEGQAASGQYF. The CDR3 nucleotides are TGTGCCAGCAGCGAGGGACAGGCTGCGAGTGGGCAGTATTTT.

The V call is TRBV20-1, the J call TRBJ1-5; tentatively, D is TRBD1 (5 bases). The V end lost 1 base, the J end lost 1 base, and 11 bases lay between the germline ends. This CDR3 spans 15 amino acids. Germline CDR1 is DFQATT and CDR2 is SNEGSKA (reference sequence). This CDR3 is CSARVGRASNQPQHF. The CDR3 bases are TGCAGTGCTAGAGTAGGCAGGGCGAGCAATCAGCCCCAGCATTTT.

This chain links TRBV29-1 with TRBJ1-2; TRBD1 is a possible D gene (5 bases). Germline loops: CDR1 SQVTM, CDR2 ANQGSEA. CDR3 size: 12 residues. V lost 7 bases and J lost 3, with 12 bases in between. CDR3 loop: CSGGQRDYGYTF. CDR3 bases: TGCAGCGGGGGCCAACGAGACTATGGCTACACCTTC.

This clonotype was seen at least ten times. CDR3 nucleotide sequence: TGTGCCAGCAGCGGTGGCTCCACACGGACGGATCTTTCCTACGAGCAGTACTTC. This sequence encodes CASSGGSTRTDLSYEQYF. The genes are TRBV5-6 and TRBJ2-7; D gene unclear. Trimming stripped 4 bases from V and 1 base from J, with 24 bases between. The CDR3 extends over 18 amino acids. Germline V CDR1 and CDR2: SGHDT, YYEEEE.

This clonotype was counted at least ten times. CDR3 protein: CASSMGQGARNSPLHF. The CDR3 nucleotides read TGTGCCAGCAGTATGGGGCAGGGGGCGAGGAATTCACCCCTCCACTTT. The V and J genes are TRBV12-3 or TRBV12-4 and TRBJ1-6; the match to TRBD1 covers 8 bases. V was clipped by 5 bases and J by 7 bases; unmatched bases: 10. This CDR3 comprises 16 residues.

This clonotype has at least ten counts. CDR3 nucleotides: TGCAGTGCTAGAAGGTGGGGACAGGGGGCGGATGAAAAACTGTTTTTT. Translating gives CSARRWGQGADEKLFF. The gene calls are TRBV20-1 and TRBJ1-4; TRBD1 aligns across 12 bases. After removal of 2 bases from V and 6 bases from J, the junction contained 7 bases not matched to a gene. The CDR3 spans 16 residues. Looked up from germline, CDR1 is DFQATT and CDR2 is SNEGSKA (reference sequence).

This clonotype showed up just a few times. This sequence joins TRBV6-4 and TRBJ1-5; D uncertain. Germline CDR1 reads MRHNA; CDR2 reads SNTAGT. Trimming took off 3 bases at V and 13 bases at J, with 16 bases between the two ends. This CDR3 has 13 amino acids. The CDR3 DNA reads TGTGCCAGCAGTGAATCTGTAGCCCTACCACAGCATTTT. This encodes CASSESVALPQHF.